One T cell receptor beta chain is described in this entry. This sample was included in a study of shared clonotypes between healthy human individuals. This CDR3 spans 13 amino acids. Looked up from germline, CDR1 is LNHDA and CDR2 is SQIVND (reference sequence). V lost 4 bases, J lost 4 bases, and 9 bases lay in between. The protocol was immunoSEQ multiplex PCR, while the TCRdb copy is restricted to in-frame clones and leaves out a portion. The table has around 980,000 clones, approximately 78% seen once. The V and J genes are TRBV19 and TRBJ2-3; maybe TRBD1 (6 bases). The sequencing input was memory CD4+ T cells from PBMCs. Described subset: CD45RA-negative fraction. The receptor was isolated from a young man in good health. Some clones in this sample may be carry-over from other donors' samples. The CDR3 coding sequence is TGTGCCAGTAGTACCCGACAGGCAGATACGCAGTATTTT. Its protein is CASSTRQADTQYF.